The subject of this entry is one T cell receptor (beta chain). This entry belongs to a study of blood T cell repertoires in COVID-19. For the study at large: The study drew acute and convalescent COVID-19 samples from the United States, Italy and Spain. PBMCs, B-cell-depleted T cells, or T cells provided the cDNA or gDNA that made up the material.

The CDR3 runs 14 residues. V lost 3 bases and J lost 7; bases outside the gene matches: 2. CDR1 is KGHSH, CDR2 LQKENI, per germline. Using immunoSEQ multiplex PCR, the repertoire was profiled, and TCRdb retains in-frame clones only, with some absent. The profile shows fewer than 350,000 clones, over 75% of them singletons. This sequence joins TRBV18 and TRBJ1-6; TRBD1 agrees at 8 bases. Sequenced material: peripheral blood. This receptor was taken from a woman aged 25 to 39 with COVID-19, enrolled during active disease. The CDR3 sequence is CASSPTGGNSPLHF. Here the CDR3 DNA reads TGTGCCAGCTCACCTACAGGGGGGAATTCACCCCTCCACTTT.